These 13 T cell receptor beta chains originate from one sample sequenced in a study of blood T cell repertoires in COVID-19. Libraries were prepared by immunoSEQ multiplex PCR; TCRdb keeps only in-frame clonotypes and omits some of them. The sample lists about 140,000 clones, more than 75% seen once, with around 5% in the top ten. The sample taken for sequencing was peripheral blood. Every receptor here comes from a human donor in a cohort sampled during active COVID-19.

This chain uses TRBV11-2 with TRBJ2-7, with TRBD1 matching over 7 bases. From germline, CDR1 is SGHAT and CDR2 FQNNGV. The CDR3 loop spans 15 amino acids. Trimming took 0 bases from V and 2 from J; bases not matched to a gene: 4. For the CDR3, the DNA is TGTGCCAGCAGCTTAGAAGCCGGGACAGCCTACGAGCAGTACTTC. It specifies CASSLEAGTAYEQYF.

This clone was detected only once. This sequence joins TRBV7-9 and TRBJ1-1, with a possible D match to TRBD1 (6 bases). The CDR3 sequence is 13 residues long. V dropped 5 bases and J dropped 2 bases, with 9 bases sitting between them. The germline V gene encodes CDR1 SEHNR and CDR2 FQNEAQ (reference sequence). The CDR3 DNA reads TGTGCCAGCAGCCAGGACAGAAACACTGAAGCTTTCTTT. It yields the protein CASSQDRNTEAFF.

This sequence joins TRBV18 and TRBJ2-1; D ambiguous. Germline CDR1 is KGHSH and CDR2 is LQKENI. This CDR3 contains 12 residues. V was cut by 3 bases and J by 7 bases, with 7 bases left in between. For the CDR3, the DNA is TGTGCCAGCTCACCTCAAGCAAATGAGCAGTTCTTC. Amino acids: CASSPQANEQFF.

This clone was counted a single time. The J gene is TRBJ2-5, the V gene TRBV15, with 10 bases lining up with TRBD2. The CDR3 runs to 16 residues. Germline assignment: CDR1 LNHNV and CDR2 YYDKDF (reference sequence). V lost 1 base to trimming and J lost 4 bases; unmatched junction nucleotides: 6. The CDR3, as DNA: TGTGCCACCAGCAGAGGGGGTAGCGGGGGGCCAGAGACCCAGTACTTC. This sequence encodes CATSRGGSGGPETQYF.

This clone has a single count. The chain is built from TRBV7-2 and TRBJ2-2; 11 positions match TRBD2. V was pared by 5 bases and J by 0 bases, with 5 bases of the junction left unmatched. This CDR3 is built from 17 residues. In germline, CDR1 is SGHTA, CDR2 FQGNSA. CDR3 region: CASSPPSGGTNTGELFF. The DNA of the CDR3 is TGTGCCAGCAGCCCTCCTAGCGGGGGGACGAACACCGGGGAGCTGTTTTTT.

This clone was observed once. The rearrangement uses TRBV27 and TRBJ2-7, with 14 bases aligning to TRBD2. Germline V gene data show CDR1 as MNHEY and CDR2 as SMNVEV (reference sequence). The junction had 3 bases not matched to a gene; V was cut back by 8 bases and J by 3 bases. The CDR3 extends over 14 amino acids. The CDR3 spells CASGLAGGNYEQYF. In DNA form, the CDR3 reads TGTGCCAGCGGACTAGCGGGGGGAAACTACGAGCAGTACTTC.

The genes are TRBV28 and TRBJ1-6; D is possibly TRBD1 (5 bases). Between the trimmed V and J ends, which lost 2 bases and 9 bases, there was a span of 11 bases. CDR1 and CDR2 from the germline V gene are MDHEN and SYDVKM. The CDR3 is 14 amino acids. CDR3 nucleotide sequence: TGTGCCAGCAGTTTAGGCGGTACAGGTTCACCCCTCCACTTT. Residues: CASSLGGTGSPLHF.

The rearrangement joins TRBV5-4 to TRBJ2-5; 11 nucleotides agree with TRBD2. V was pared by 3 bases and J by 2 bases, with 0 bases of the junction left unmatched. This CDR3 comprises 14 residues. Germline CDR1 is SGHNT and CDR2 is YYREEE (reference sequence). The CDR3 DNA reads TGTGCCAGCAGCTGGACTAGCGGGCAAGAGACCCAGTACTTC. The encoded protein is CASSWTSGQETQYF. The whole variable domain, filled in from reference TRBV5-4 and TRBJ2-5, reads ETGVTQSPTHLIKTRGQQVTLRCSSQSGHNTVSWYQQALGQGPQFIFQYYREEENGRGNFPPRFSGLQFPNYSSELNVNALELDDSALYLCASSWTSGQETQYFGPGTRLLVL.

The rearrangement uses TRBV30 and TRBJ1-5; tentative D call: TRBD1 (5 bases). CDR3 length: 14 residues. Trimming cost V 1 base and J 6 bases, with 13 bases left between them. Germline CDR1 reads GTSNPN; CDR2 reads SVGIG (reference sequence). The CDR3 nucleotides are TGTGCCTGGAGTGGACGGGGCGGGAGTCAGCCCCAGCATTTT. Residues: CAWSGRGGSQPQHF.

In this sample, this clone turned up a few times. The chain employs TRBV27 and TRBJ2-2; D is unclear. The germline CDR1 and CDR2 sequences are MNHEY and SMNVEV (reference sequence). This CDR3 is 13 amino acids long. Trimming cost V 3 bases and J 2 bases, with 4 bases left between them. The CDR3 is CASSFFNTGELFF. The CDR3 nucleotides read TGTGCCAGCAGTTTCTTTAACACCGGGGAGCTGTTTTTT.

CDR3 bases: TGTGCCAGCAGCAAAGAGGTTTACCTGAGGAGGGCTAATGAAAAACTGTTTTTT. It codes for CASSKEVYLRRANEKLFF. This chain uses TRBV21-1 with TRBJ1-4. TRBV21-1 is recorded as a pseudogene. This CDR3 has 18 residues.

The rearrangement links TRBV28 to TRBJ2-7, with 8 positions matching TRBD2. J gave up 1 base and V 8 bases, and 10 bases lay outside the gene matches. Germline V gives CDR1 MDHEN, CDR2 SYDVKM. This CDR3 is built from 15 residues. The CDR3 spells CASPPGSSGSYEQYF. CDR3 coding DNA: TGTGCCAGCCCCCCAGGGTCTAGCGGGTCCTACGAGCAGTACTTC. Variable domain in full (rest from reference TRBV28 and TRBJ2-7): DVKVTQSSRYLVKRTGEKVFLECVQDMDHENMFWYRQDPGLGLRLIYFSYDVKMKEKGDIPEGYSVSREKKERFSLILESASTNQTSMYLCASPPGSSGSYEQYFGPGTRLTVT.

The CDR3 sequence is CASSFRGLNNEKLFF. The CDR3 DNA is TGTGCCAGCAGCTTTAGGGGGCTCAATAATGAAAAACTGTTTTTT. This chain joins TRBV3-1 (or the pseudogene TRBV3-2) and TRBJ1-4; 7 nucleotides agree with TRBD1. Germline assignment: CDR1 LGHDT and CDR2 YNNKEL (reference sequence). J lost 4 bases, V lost 5 bases, and 7 bases had no gene match. This CDR3 has 15 residues.